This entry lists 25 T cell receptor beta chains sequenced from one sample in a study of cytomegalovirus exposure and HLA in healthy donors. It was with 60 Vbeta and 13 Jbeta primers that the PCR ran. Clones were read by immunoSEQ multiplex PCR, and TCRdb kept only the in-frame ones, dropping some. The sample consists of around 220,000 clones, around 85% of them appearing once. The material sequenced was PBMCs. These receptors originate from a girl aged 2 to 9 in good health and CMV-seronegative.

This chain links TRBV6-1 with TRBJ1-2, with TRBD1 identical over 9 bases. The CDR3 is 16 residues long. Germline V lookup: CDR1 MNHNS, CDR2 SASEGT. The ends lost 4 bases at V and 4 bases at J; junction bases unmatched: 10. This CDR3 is CASSALRTGGIYGYTF. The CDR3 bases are TGTGCCAGCAGTGCCCTGAGAACAGGGGGCATCTATGGCTACACCTTC.

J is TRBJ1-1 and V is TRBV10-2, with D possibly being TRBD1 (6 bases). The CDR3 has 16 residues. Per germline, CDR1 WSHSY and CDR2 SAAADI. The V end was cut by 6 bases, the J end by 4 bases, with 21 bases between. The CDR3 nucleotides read TGCGCCAGCAGACAGGGTCGTATAAGGTCAGGCACTGAAGCTTTCTTT. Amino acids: CASRQGRIRSGTEAFF.

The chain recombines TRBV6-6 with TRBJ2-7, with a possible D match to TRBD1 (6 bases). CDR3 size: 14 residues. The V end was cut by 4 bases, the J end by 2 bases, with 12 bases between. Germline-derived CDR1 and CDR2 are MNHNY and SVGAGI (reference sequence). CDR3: CASSSRGQTYEQYF. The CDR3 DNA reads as TGTGCCAGCAGTTCCCGCGGACAGACCTACGAGCAGTACTTC.

The CDR3: CASSPTDRVNEQFF. The CDR3 DNA is TGTGCCAGCAGCCCTACCGACAGGGTTAATGAGCAGTTCTTC. J is TRBJ2-1 and V is TRBV7-9; 7 bases fit TRBD1. Germline CDR1 and CDR2: SEHNR and FQNEAQ (reference sequence). Trimming cost V 5 bases and J 7 bases; bases outside gene matches: 8. The CDR3 contains 14 residues.

For the CDR3, the DNA is TGTGCCAGCAGCTTAGCGCGAGGTAGCGGGAAGGGCACAGATACGCAGTATTTT. It specifies CASSLARGSGKGTDTQYF. V gene TRBV7-2 combines with J gene TRBJ2-3; 8 bases align to TRBD2. Trimming cost V 0 bases and J 1 base; bases outside gene matches: 9. CDR1 and CDR2 (germline): SGHTA, FQGNSA. The CDR3 has 18 residues.

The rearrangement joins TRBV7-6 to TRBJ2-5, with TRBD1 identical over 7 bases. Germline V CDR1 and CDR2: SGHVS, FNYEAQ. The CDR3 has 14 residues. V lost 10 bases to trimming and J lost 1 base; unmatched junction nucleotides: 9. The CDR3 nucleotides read TGTGCCACCCGGACAGGTCTTCGCCAAGAGACCCAGTACTTC. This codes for CATRTGLRQETQYF.

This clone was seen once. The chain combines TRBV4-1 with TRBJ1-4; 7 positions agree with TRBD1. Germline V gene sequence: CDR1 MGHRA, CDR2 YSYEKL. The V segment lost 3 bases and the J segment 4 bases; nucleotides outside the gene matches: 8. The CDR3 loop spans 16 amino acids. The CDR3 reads CASSQLSGTDNEKLFF. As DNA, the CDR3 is TGCGCCAGCAGCCAGCTGTCCGGGACAGATAATGAAAAACTGTTTTTT.

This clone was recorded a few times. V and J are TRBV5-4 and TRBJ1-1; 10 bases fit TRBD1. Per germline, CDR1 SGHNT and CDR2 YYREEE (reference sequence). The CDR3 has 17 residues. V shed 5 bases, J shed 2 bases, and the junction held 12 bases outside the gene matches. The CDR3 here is CASRLGQGVEVNTEAFF. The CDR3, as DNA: TGTGCCAGCAGACTTGGACAGGGGGTTGAGGTTAACACTGAAGCTTTCTTT. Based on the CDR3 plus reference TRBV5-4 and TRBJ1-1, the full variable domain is ETGVTQSPTHLIKTRGQQVTLRCSSQSGHNTVSWYQQALGQGPQFIFQYYREEENGRGNFPPRFSGLQFPNYSSELNVNALELDDSALYLCASRLGQGVEVNTEAFFGQGTRLTVV.

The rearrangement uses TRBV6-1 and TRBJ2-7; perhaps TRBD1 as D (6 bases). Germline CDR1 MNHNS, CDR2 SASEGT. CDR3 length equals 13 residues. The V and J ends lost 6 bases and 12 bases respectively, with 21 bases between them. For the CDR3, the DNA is TGTGCCAGCAGGGAACAGGGAAACGGGTTCTCGTACTTC. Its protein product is CASREQGNGFSYF.

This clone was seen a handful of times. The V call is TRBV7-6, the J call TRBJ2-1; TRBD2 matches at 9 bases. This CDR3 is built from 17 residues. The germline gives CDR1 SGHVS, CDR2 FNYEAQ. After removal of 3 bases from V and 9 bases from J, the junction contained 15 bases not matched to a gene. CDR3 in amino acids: CASSFSASGTVVGEQFF. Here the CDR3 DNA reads TGTGCCAGCAGCTTCTCGGCTAGCGGGACCGTAGTGGGTGAGCAGTTCTTC.

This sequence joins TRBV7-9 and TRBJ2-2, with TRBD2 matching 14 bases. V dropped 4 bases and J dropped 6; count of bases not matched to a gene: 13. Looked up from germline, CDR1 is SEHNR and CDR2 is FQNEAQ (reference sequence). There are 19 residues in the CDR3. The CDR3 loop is CASSSSTSGGAMYSGELFF. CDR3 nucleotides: TGTGCCAGCAGCTCGTCGACTAGCGGGGGGGCCATGTATTCCGGGGAGCTGTTTTTT.

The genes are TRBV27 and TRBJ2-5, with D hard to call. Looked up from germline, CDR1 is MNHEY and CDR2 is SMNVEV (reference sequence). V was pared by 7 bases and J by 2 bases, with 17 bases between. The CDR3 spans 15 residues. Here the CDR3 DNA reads TGTGCCAGCAATCAACGTTTGGCCCTTCAAGAGACCCAGTACTTC. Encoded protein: CASNQRLALQETQYF.

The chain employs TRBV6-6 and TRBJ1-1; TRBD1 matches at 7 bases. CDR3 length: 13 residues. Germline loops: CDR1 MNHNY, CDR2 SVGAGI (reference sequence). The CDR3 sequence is CVTTGTARTEAFF. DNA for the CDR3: TGTGTTACGACGGGGACAGCGCGGACTGAAGCTTTCTTT.

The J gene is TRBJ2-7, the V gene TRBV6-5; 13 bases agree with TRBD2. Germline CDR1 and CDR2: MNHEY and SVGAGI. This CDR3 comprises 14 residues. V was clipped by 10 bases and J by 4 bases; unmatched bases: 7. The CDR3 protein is CATKRTSGSYEQYF. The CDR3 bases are TGTGCCACAAAGCGGACTAGCGGGAGTTACGAGCAGTACTTC.

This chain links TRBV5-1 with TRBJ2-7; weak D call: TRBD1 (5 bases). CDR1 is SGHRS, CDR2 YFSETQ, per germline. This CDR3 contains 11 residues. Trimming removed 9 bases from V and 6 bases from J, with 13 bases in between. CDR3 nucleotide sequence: TGCGCCACCACAGCAGGGCTCGAGCAGTACTTC. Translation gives CATTAGLEQYF.

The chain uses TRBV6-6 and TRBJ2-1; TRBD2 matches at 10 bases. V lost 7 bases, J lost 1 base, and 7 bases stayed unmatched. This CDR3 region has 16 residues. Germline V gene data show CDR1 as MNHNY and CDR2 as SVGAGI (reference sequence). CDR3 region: CASNLVAGGSYNEQFF. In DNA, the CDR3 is TGTGCCAGCAATCTAGTAGCGGGGGGATCCTACAATGAGCAGTTCTTC.

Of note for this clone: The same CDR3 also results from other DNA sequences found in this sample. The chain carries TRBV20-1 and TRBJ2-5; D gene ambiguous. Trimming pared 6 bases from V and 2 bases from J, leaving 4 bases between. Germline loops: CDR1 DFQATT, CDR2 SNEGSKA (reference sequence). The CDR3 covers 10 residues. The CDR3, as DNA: TGCAGTGCGTATCAAGAGACCCAGTACTTC. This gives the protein CSAYQETQYF.

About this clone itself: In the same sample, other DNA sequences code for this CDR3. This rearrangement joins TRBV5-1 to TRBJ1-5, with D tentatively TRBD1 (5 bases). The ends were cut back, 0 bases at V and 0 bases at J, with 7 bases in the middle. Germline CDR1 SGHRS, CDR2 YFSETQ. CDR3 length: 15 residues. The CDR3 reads CASSLGQGSNQPQHF. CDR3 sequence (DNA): TGCGCCAGCAGCTTGGGTCAGGGTAGCAATCAGCCCCAGCATTTT.

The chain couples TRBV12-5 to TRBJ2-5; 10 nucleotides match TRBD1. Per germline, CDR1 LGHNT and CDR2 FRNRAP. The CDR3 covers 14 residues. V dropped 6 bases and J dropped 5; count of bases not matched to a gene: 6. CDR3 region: CASGMTGGVETQYF. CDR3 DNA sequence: TGTGCTAGTGGGATGACAGGGGGCGTGGAGACCCAGTACTTC.

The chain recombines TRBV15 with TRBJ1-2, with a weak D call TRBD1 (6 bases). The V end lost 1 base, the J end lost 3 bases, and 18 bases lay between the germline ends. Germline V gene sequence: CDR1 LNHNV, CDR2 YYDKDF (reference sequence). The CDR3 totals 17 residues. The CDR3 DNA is TGTGCCACCAGCAGAGTTAAGGGGGAGTTGTCACACTATGGCTACACCTTC. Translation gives CATSRVKGELSHYGYTF.

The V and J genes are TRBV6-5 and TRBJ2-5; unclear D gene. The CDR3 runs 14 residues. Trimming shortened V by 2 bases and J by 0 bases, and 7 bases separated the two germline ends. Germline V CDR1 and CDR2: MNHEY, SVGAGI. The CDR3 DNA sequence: TGTGCCAGCAGTTACGGCCAGTACCAAGAGACCCAGTACTTC. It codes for CASSYGQYQETQYF.

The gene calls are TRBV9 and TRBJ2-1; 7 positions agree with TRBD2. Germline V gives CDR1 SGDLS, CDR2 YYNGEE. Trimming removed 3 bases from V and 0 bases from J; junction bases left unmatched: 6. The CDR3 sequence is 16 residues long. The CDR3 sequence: CASSERDGSSYNEQFF. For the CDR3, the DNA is TGTGCCAGCAGCGAGCGGGACGGGAGCTCCTACAATGAGCAGTTCTTC.

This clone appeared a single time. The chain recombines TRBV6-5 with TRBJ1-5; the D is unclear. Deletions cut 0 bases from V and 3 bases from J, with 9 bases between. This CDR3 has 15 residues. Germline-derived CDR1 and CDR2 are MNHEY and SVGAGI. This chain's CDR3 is CASSYSRSDNQPQHF. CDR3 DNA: TGTGCCAGCAGTTACTCGAGGTCGGACAATCAGCCCCAGCATTTT.

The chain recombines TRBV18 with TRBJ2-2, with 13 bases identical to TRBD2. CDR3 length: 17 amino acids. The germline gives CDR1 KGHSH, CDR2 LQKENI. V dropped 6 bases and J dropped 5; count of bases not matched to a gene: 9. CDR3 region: CASSPWTSGRETGELFF. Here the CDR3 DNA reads TGTGCCAGCTCCCCCTGGACTAGCGGGAGAGAAACCGGGGAGCTGTTTTTT.

Written as DNA, the CDR3 is TGTGCCAGCAGCCCCCGGGCTAGCGGGAGTAGTACCGGGGAGCTGTTTTTT. Translating it yields CASSPRASGSSTGELFF. V is TRBV9 and J is TRBJ2-2; TRBD2 agrees at 10 bases. V shed 4 bases, J shed 5 bases, and the junction held 11 bases outside the gene matches. Germline V gene sequence: CDR1 SGDLS, CDR2 YYNGEE. The CDR3 extends over 17 amino acids.